The clone carrying this T cell receptor beta chain has more than one count but fewer than ten. The antigen remains unidentified. These data come from a study of regulatory T cells in long-lasting Graves disease. Germline V lookup: CDR1 LNHDA, CDR2 SQIVND (reference sequence). The CDR3 length is 18 residues. V shed 3 bases and J shed 0 bases, with 20 bases lying between them. Study-level points and caveats: The number of shared public clonotypes was higher in persistent patients (approximately 2,600) than new patients (more than 850). TCR diversity in persistent Graves' patients was below that of newly diagnosed ones. Persistent disease was associated with favored TRBV28 usage and with favored use of TRBJ1-2 and TRBJ2-5.

Arm-PCR of CDR3 regions and iRepertoire HTBI primers were the basis on which TCR beta libraries were built. TCRdb analysed the multiplex PCR reads with MiXCR anew, one entry per CDR3 protein. The sample records around 450,000 distinct CDR3 sequences, around a fifth being singletons. The sample's time point: persistent/refractory GD, antithyroid drugs over 5 years with positive TRAb. Following extraction of RNA from PBMCs, that RNA was used to make the TCR library. From each patient, about 8.5 milliliters of peripheral blood was drawn and collected into an EDTA anticoagulant tube. The V gene is TRBV19, the J gene TRBJ1-1; a possible D gene is TRBD1 (5 bases). This sample comprised peripheral blood mononuclear cells (PBMCs), obtained when the disease was refractory, from a patient treated with antithyroid drugs. The receptor was derived from a female donor with Graves disease. In nucleotides, the CDR3 is TGTGCCAGTAGTATGAGGTTGTTAGGGGTCTCCATGAACACTGAAGCTTTCTTT. Amino acids: CASSMRLLGVSMNTEAFF.